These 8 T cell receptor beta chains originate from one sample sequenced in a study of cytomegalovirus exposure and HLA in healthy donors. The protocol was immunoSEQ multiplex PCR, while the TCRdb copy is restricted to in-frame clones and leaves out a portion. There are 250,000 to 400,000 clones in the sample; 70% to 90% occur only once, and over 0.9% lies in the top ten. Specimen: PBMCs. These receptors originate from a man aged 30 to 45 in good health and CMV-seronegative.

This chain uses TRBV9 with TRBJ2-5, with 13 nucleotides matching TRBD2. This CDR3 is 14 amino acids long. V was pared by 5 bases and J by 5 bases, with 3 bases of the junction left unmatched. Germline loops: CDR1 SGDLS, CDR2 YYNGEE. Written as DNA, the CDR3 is TGTGCCAGCAGTTGGACTAGCGGGGGTGAGACCCAGTACTTC. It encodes CASSWTSGGETQYF.

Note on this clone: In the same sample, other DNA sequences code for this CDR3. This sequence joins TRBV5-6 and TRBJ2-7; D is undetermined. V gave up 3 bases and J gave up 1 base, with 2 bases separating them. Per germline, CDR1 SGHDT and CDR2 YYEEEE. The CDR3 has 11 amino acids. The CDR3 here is CASSSSYEQYF. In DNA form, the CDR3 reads TGTGCCAGCAGCTCGTCCTACGAGCAGTACTTC.

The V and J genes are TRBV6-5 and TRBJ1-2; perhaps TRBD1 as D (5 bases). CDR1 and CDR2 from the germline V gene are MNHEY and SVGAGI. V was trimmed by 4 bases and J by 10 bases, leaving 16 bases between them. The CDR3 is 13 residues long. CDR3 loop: CASSFQGWDAYTF. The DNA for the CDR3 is TGTGCCAGCAGTTTTCAGGGCTGGGATGCCTACACCTTC.

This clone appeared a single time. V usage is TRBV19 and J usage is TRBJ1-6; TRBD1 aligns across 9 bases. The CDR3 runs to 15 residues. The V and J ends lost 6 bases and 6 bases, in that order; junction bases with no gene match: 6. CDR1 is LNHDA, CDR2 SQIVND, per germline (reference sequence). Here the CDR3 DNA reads TGTGCCAGTAGGGGTCGGGACAGGGCTAATTCACCCCTCCACTTT. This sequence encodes CASRGRDRANSPLHF.

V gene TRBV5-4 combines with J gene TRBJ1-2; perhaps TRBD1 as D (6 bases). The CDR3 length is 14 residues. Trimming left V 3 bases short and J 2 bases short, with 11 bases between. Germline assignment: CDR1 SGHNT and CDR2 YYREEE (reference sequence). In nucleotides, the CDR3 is TGTGCCAGCAGCTCCCCCCAGGGGAACTATGGCTACACCTTC. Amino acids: CASSSPQGNYGYTF.

This CDR3 is CASRKRGVNNEQFF. CDR3 DNA: TGTGCCAGCAGAAAGCGGGGGGTCAACAATGAGCAGTTCTTC. J is TRBJ2-1 and V is TRBV2; the match to TRBD2 covers 9 bases. V lost 6 bases and J lost 5; bases outside the gene matches: 5. CDR3 length: 14 residues. Germline CDR1 reads SNHLY; CDR2 reads FYNNEI.

Written as DNA, the CDR3 is TGCAGCGCTCAGACAACTGGAAACACCATATATTTT. Its protein product is CSAQTTGNTIYF. The genes are TRBV29-1 and TRBJ1-3; no firm D call. CDR1 is SQVTM, CDR2 ANQGSEA, per germline. Trimming removed 7 bases from V and 2 bases from J, with 9 bases in between. The CDR3 loop spans 12 amino acids.

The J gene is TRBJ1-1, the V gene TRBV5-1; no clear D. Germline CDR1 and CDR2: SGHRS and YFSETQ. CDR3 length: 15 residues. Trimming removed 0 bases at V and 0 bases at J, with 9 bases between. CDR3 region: CASSLGRSVNTEAFF. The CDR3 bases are TGCGCCAGCAGCTTGGGCAGGTCGGTGAACACTGAAGCTTTCTTT.